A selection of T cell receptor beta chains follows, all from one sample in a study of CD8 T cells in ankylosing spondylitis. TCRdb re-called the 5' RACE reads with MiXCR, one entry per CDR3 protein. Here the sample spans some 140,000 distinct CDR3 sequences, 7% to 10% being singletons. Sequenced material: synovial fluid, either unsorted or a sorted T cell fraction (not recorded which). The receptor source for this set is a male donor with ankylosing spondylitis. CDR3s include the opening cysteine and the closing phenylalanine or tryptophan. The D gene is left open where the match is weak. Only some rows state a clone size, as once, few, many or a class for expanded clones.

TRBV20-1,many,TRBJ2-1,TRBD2,CSALPGTSSRNEQFF,TGCAGTGCTCTTCCTGGGACTAGCAGTAGAAATGAGCAGTTCTTC
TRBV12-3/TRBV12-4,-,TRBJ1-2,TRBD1,CASSLSDRARGYTF,TGTGCCAGCAGTTTGTCCGACAGGGCACGGGGCTACACCTTC
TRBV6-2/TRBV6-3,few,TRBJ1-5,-,CASRPRGLGQPQHF,TGTGCCAGCAGACCTAGGGGCCTTGGACAGCCCCAGCATTTT
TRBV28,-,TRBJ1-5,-,CASRAAGQPQHF,TGTGCCAGCAGGGCGGCGGGCCAGCCCCAGCATTTT
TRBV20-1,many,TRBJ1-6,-,CSARDRVKGQSPLHF,TGCAGTGCTAGAGATCGTGTTAAGGGGCAATCACCCCTCCACTTT
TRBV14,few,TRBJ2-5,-,CASSRDNEETQYF,TGTGCCAGCAGCCGGGACAACGAAGAGACCCAGTACTTC
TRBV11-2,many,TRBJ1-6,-,CASSGQELSSYNSPLHF,TGTGCCAGCAGCGGGCAGGAGCTAAGCTCCTATAATTCACCCCTCCACTTT
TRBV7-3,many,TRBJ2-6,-,CASSPWWGDSGANVLTF,TGTGCCAGCAGTCCGTGGTGGGGCGACTCTGGGGCCAACGTCCTGACTTTC
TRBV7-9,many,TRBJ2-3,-,CASDGGVLNTDTQYF,TGTGCCAGTGACGGGGGAGTTCTAAACACAGATACGCAGTATTTT
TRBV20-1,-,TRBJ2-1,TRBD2,CSARDYALAGYNEQFF,TGCAGTGCTAGAGATTACGCGCTAGCGGGGTACAATGAGCAGTTCTTC
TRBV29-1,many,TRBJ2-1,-,CSGVLETAYNEQFF,TGCAGCGGTGTGCTAGAGACAGCTTACAATGAGCAGTTCTTC
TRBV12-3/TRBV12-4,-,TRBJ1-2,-,CASSFFPGVYGYTF,TGTGCCAGCAGTTTCTTTCCCGGGGTCTATGGCTACACCTTC
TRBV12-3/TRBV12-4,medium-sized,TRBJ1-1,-,CASSLRQLSSEAFF,TGTGCCAGCAGTCTCAGACAGTTGTCGTCTGAAGCTTTCTTT
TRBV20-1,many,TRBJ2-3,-,CSPLTGPSTDTQYF,TGCAGTCCTTTGACTGGGCCTAGCACAGATACGCAGTATTTT
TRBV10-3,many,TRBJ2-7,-,CAISSVSYEQYF,TGTGCCATCAGTTCAGTCTCCTACGAGCAGTACTTC
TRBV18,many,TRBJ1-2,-,CASSPASRGVNYGYTF,TGTGCCAGCTCACCCGCGTCCAGAGGAGTTAACTATGGCTACACCTTC
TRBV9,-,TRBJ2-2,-,CASSTGPSRVLTGELFF,TGTGCCAGCAGCACTGGGCCATCTAGGGTCCTTACCGGGGAGCTGTTTTTT
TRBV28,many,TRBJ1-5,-,CASSERQGNQPQHF,TGTGCCAGCAGTGAGCGACAGGGCAATCAGCCCCAGCATTTT
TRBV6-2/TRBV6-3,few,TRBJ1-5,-,CASMEGRKPQHF,TGTGCCAGCATGGAAGGGCGGAAGCCCCAGCATTTT
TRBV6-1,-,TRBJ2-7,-,CASSRAGGPYEQYF,TGTGCCAGCAGCAGGGCAGGAGGCCCCTACGAGCAGTACTTC
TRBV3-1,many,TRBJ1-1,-,CASSRRGRGTEAFF,TGTGCCAGCAGCCGCCGGGGCAGGGGCACTGAAGCTTTCTTT
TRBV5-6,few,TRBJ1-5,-,CARSLGPGEQPQHF,TGTGCCAGGAGCCTCGGGCCAGGGGAACAGCCCCAGCATTTT
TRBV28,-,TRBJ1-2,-,CASSLILQGDYGYTF,TGTGCCAGCAGTTTAATTCTACAGGGAGACTATGGCTACACCTTC
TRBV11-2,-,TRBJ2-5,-,CASSSPWGETQYF,TGTGCCAGCAGCTCCCCCTGGGGGGAGACCCAGTACTTC
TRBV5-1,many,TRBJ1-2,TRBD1,CASSRNRGPDGYTF,TGCGCCAGCAGCAGAAACAGGGGGCCGGATGGCTACACCTTC